Listed below are T cell receptor beta chains from one sample, sequenced in a study of cytomegalovirus exposure and HLA in healthy donors. The table came from immunoSEQ multiplex PCR; TCRdb's copy has only in-frame clones and leaves some out. The sample carries around 50,000 clones, 70% to 85% recorded once. The specimen sequenced was PBMCs. Receptors originate from a man in his forties in good health and CMV-seronegative. Each CDR3 is given with its conserved first and last residue. The order of the fields is J gene, D gene, V gene, CDR3 length, clone size, CDR3 protein, CDR3 DNA. The D gene is left open where the match is weak. Part of the rows lack a size; the others show once, few, many or a class for expanded clones.

J gene: TRBJ1-1; D gene: NA; V gene: TRBV27; CDR3 length: 14; clone size: NA; CDR3 protein: CASSLAGRNTEAFF; CDR3 DNA: TGTGCCAGCAGTTTGGCAGGGCGGAACACTGAAGCTTTCTTT
J gene: TRBJ2-3; D gene: TRBD2; V gene: TRBV5-6; CDR3 length: 16; clone size: NA; CDR3 protein: CASSSYLRGVGDTQYF; CDR3 DNA: TGTGCCAGCAGCTCATACCTACGGGGGGTGGGAGATACGCAGTATTTT
J gene: TRBJ2-7; D gene: NA; V gene: TRBV29-1; CDR3 length: 17; clone size: NA; CDR3 protein: CSVVGSVTTSRHYEQYF; CDR3 DNA: TGCAGCGTTGTGGGCTCCGTGACTACGTCCCGCCACTACGAGCAGTACTTC
J gene: TRBJ2-5; D gene: NA; V gene: TRBV18; CDR3 length: 13; clone size: NA; CDR3 protein: CASSRDNAETQYF; CDR3 DNA: TGTGCCAGCTCCCGGGACAACGCGGAGACCCAGTACTTC
J gene: TRBJ1-6; D gene: TRBD1; V gene: TRBV30; CDR3 length: 13; clone size: once; CDR3 protein: CAWRGQYNSPLHF; CDR3 DNA: TGTGCCTGGAGGGGACAGTATAATTCACCCCTCCACTTT
J gene: TRBJ2-4; D gene: NA; V gene: TRBV10-3; CDR3 length: 19; clone size: NA; CDR3 protein: CAISEFPGEGVLAKNIQYF; CDR3 DNA: TGTGCCATCAGTGAGTTCCCAGGGGAGGGGGTCTTGGCCAAAAACATTCAGTACTTC
J gene: TRBJ1-1; D gene: NA; V gene: TRBV7-2; CDR3 length: 17; clone size: NA; CDR3 protein: CASSLAPPGVGNTEAFF; CDR3 DNA: TGTGCCAGCAGCTTAGCCCCCCCCGGGGTAGGGAACACTGAAGCTTTCTTT
J gene: TRBJ2-1; D gene: TRBD2; V gene: TRBV6-4; CDR3 length: 16; clone size: NA; CDR3 protein: CASSDPGGNLNNEQFF; CDR3 DNA: TGTGCCAGCAGTGACCCGGGAGGGAATCTAAACAATGAGCAGTTCTTC
J gene: TRBJ1-5; D gene: NA; V gene: TRBV29-1; CDR3 length: 15; clone size: NA; CDR3 protein: CSVEDPGTPSQPQHF; CDR3 DNA: TGCAGCGTTGAAGATCCCGGGACACCATCGCAGCCCCAGCATTTT
J gene: TRBJ2-7; D gene: NA; V gene: TRBV5-1; CDR3 length: 17; clone size: NA; CDR3 protein: CASSSPARGGGRYEQYF; CDR3 DNA: TGCGCCAGCAGCTCTCCGGCCCGAGGGGGGGGCCGGTACGAGCAGTACTTC
J gene: TRBJ1-6; D gene: NA; V gene: TRBV7-2; CDR3 length: 16; clone size: NA; CDR3 protein: CASSLAQTGPNSPLHF; CDR3 DNA: TGTGCCAGCAGCTTAGCGCAAACAGGCCCTAATTCACCCCTCCACTTT
J gene: TRBJ2-1; D gene: TRBD2; V gene: TRBV7-9; CDR3 length: 14; clone size: NA; CDR3 protein: CASSLTAGGGEQFF; CDR3 DNA: TGTGCCAGCAGCTTAACAGCGGGGGGAGGGGAGCAGTTCTTC
J gene: TRBJ1-1; D gene: NA; V gene: TRBV11-2; CDR3 length: 16; clone size: NA; CDR3 protein: CASSLGGLGWNTEDFF; CDR3 DNA: TGTGCCAGCAGCTTAGGGGGGCTGGGTTGGAACACTGAAGATTTCTTT